A selection of T cell receptor beta chains follows, all from one sample in a study of T cell responses to AZD1222 COVID-19 vaccine. TCRdb keeps only in-frame clones here, not all; method: immunoSEQ multiplex PCR. Of about 130,000 clones in the sample, 80% to 95% were seen once. The input for sequencing was peripheral blood, taken on day 0 of AZD1222 vaccination. These receptors were taken from an adult in good health. CDR3s include the opening cysteine and the closing phenylalanine or tryptophan. The D gene is left open where the match is weak. The size of a clone is reported for some rows only, either as once, few or many, or as a class for expanded clones.

>TRBJ2-2|TRBV6-1|-|TRBD1
CASSAGTGLGTGELFF
TGTGCCAGCAGTGCCGGGACAGGGTTGGGCACCGGGGAGCTGTTTTTT
>TRBJ2-4|TRBV11-2|once|TRBD1
CASRHTGTGARDIQYF
TGTGCCAGCAGGCACACCGGGACAGGGGCTAGAGACATTCAGTACTTC
>TRBJ2-1|TRBV28|once|-
CASSAAENEQFF
TGTGCCAGCAGTGCAGCGGAAAATGAGCAGTTCTTC
>TRBJ2-3|TRBV4-2|-|-
CASSQEPPGNGADTQYF
TGTGCCAGCAGCCAAGAACCCCCTGGCAACGGGGCAGATACGCAGTATTTT
>TRBJ2-5|TRBV3-1/TRBV3-2|-|-
CASSQDEGGPFETQYF
TGTGCCAGCAGCCAAGATGAGGGGGGTCCGTTCGAGACCCAGTACTTC
>TRBJ1-1|TRBV19|-|-
CASSINGRNTEAFF
TGTGCCAGTAGTATTAATGGCAGGAACACTGAAGCTTTCTTT
>TRBJ1-4|TRBV29-1|-|-
CSVEMSMGFNEKLFF
TGCAGCGTTGAAATGAGTATGGGGTTTAATGAAAAACTGTTTTTT
>TRBJ1-5|TRBV28|-|-
CASNLRTYYGYQPQHF
TGTGCCAGCAACCTCCGGACATATTATGGGTATCAGCCCCAGCATTTT
>TRBJ2-7|TRBV3-1/TRBV3-2|-|-
CASSYKLERYEQYF
TGTGCCAGCAGCTATAAGCTAGAACGCTACGAGCAGTACTTC
>TRBJ1-1|TRBV14|-|-
CASSQNQGLEAFF
TGTGCCAGCAGCCAAAATCAGGGGCTTGAAGCTTTCTTT
>TRBJ2-5|TRBV7-2|-|TRBD2
CASSHRTSGRGSETQYF
TGTGCCAGCAGCCACCGGACTAGCGGGAGAGGGTCAGAGACCCAGTACTTC
>TRBJ2-3|TRBV29-1|-|-
CSVEGGSFGTDTQYF
TGCAGCGTTGAAGGAGGCTCCTTCGGAACAGATACGCAGTATTTT
>TRBJ1-5|TRBV27|-|-
CASSLYPEGNQPQHF
TGTGCCAGCAGTTTATATCCGGAGGGCAATCAGCCCCAGCATTTT
>TRBJ1-2|TRBV3-1/TRBV3-2|-|TRBD1
CASSPRDRGRDYGYTF
TGTGCCAGCAGCCCGCGGGACAGGGGGAGAGACTATGGCTACACCTTC
>TRBJ1-2|TRBV29-1|-|-
CSVDLGQIEGYTF
TGCAGCGTTGATTTAGGTCAGATCGAGGGCTACACCTTC
>TRBJ1-6|TRBV5-6|few|-
CASSGRNPYSPLHF
TGTGCCAGCAGCGGAAGGAACCCCTATTCACCCCTCCACTTT
>TRBJ1-4|TRBV5-1|-|-
CASSLQGSNEKLFF
TGCGCCAGCAGCCTACAGGGATCTAATGAAAAACTGTTTTTT
>TRBJ1-6|TRBV6-5|once|TRBD1
CASSYSDRGESPLHF
TGTGCCAGCAGTTACTCGGACAGGGGTGAATCACCCCTCCACTTT
>TRBJ1-1|TRBV7-9|-|-
CASSPPLQTEAFF
TGTGCCAGCAGCCCACCTCTTCAGACTGAAGCTTTCTTT
>TRBJ2-7|TRBV4-1|-|TRBD1
CASSYYSRTGSYEQYF
TGCGCCAGCAGCTACTACTCTAGGACAGGGTCTTACGAGCAGTACTTC
>TRBJ2-5|TRBV20-1|-|-
CSATVQETQYF
TGCAGTGCAACGGTCCAAGAGACCCAGTACTTC
>TRBJ2-3|TRBV7-6|-|-
CASSLVEPSTDTQYF
TGTGCCAGCAGCTTAGTGGAGCCGAGCACAGATACGCAGTATTTT
>TRBJ1-3|TRBV28|-|TRBD1
CASSLWGTGLSGNTIYF
TGTGCCAGCAGTTTATGGGGGACAGGCCTCTCTGGAAACACCATATATTTT
>TRBJ2-3|TRBV30|-|-
CAWSTEPGPGGILAQYF
TGTGCCTGGAGTACGGAACCGGGACCCGGGGGCATTTTGGCGCAGTATTTT
>TRBJ2-1|TRBV28|-|TRBD2
CASLTGLGAGKQFF
TGTGCCAGCCTTACGGGCCTTGGAGCGGGGAAGCAGTTCTTC
>TRBJ1-1|TRBV18|-|TRBD1
CASSLTGEAFF
TGTGCCAGCTCACTGACAGGGGAAGCTTTCTTT
>TRBJ1-2|TRBV3-1/TRBV3-2|-|-
CASSHATGDGYTF
TGTGCCAGCAGCCACGCCACGGGGGATGGCTACACCTTC
>TRBJ1-2|TRBV9|once|-
CASSSRVKEGYTF
TGTGCCAGCAGCTCCCGGGTCAAGGAAGGCTACACCTTC
>TRBJ1-3|TRBV5-1|-|-
CASSLRNSGNTIYF
TGCGCCAGCAGCTTGAGGAACTCTGGAAACACCATATATTTT
>TRBJ2-2|TRBV7-2|-|TRBD2
CASGSGMNTGELFF
TGTGCCAGCGGTAGCGGGATGAACACCGGGGAGCTGTTTTTT
>TRBJ1-3|TRBV5-4|-|-
CASSLRGVENTIYF
TGTGCCAGCAGCTTGCGGGGAGTTGAAAACACCATATATTTT
>TRBJ1-2|TRBV2|-|-
CASSDVRTPVGYTF
TGTGCCAGCAGTGATGTCCGGACGCCGGTAGGCTACACCTTC
>TRBJ1-2|TRBV28|-|TRBD1
CALQEQGAWGYTF
TGTGCCCTCCAGGAACAGGGGGCTTGGGGCTACACCTTC
>TRBJ1-4|TRBV19|-|-
CASSIFGTEKLFF
TGTGCCAGTAGTATATTTGGGACTGAAAAACTGTTTTTT
>TRBJ1-2|TRBV6-5|once|-
CASSFLDRNYGYTF
TGTGCCAGCAGTTTCCTGGACAGAAACTATGGCTACACCTTC
>TRBJ1-4|TRBV2|-|-
CASKGTDTRWEKLFF
TGTGCCAGCAAAGGGACTGATACTCGGTGGGAAAAACTGTTTTTT
>TRBJ2-2|TRBV7-3|-|-
CASSPNGRVQTGELFF
TGTGCCAGCAGCCCCAACGGCAGGGTTCAAACCGGGGAGCTGTTTTTT
>TRBJ2-1|TRBV5-1|-|-
CASSATYRDINNEQFF
TGCGCCAGCAGCGCGACTTACCGGGATATCAACAATGAGCAGTTCTTC
>TRBJ1-1|TRBV11-2|-|-
CASSLEGARNTEAFF
TGTGCCAGCAGCTTAGAAGGGGCTCGGAACACTGAAGCTTTCTTT
>TRBJ1-1|TRBV5-8|-|-
CASSFRLEGIRAEAFF
TGTGCCAGCAGCTTCCGTCTGGAGGGGATTAGAGCTGAAGCTTTCTTT
>TRBJ1-3|TRBV27|-|TRBD1
CASSPTNRDRGGNTIYF
TGTGCCAGCAGTCCGACGAACCGGGACAGGGGAGGAAACACCATATATTTT
>TRBJ1-4|TRBV14|-|-
CASSRGREKLFF
TGTGCCAGCAGTCGGGGGAGGGAAAAACTGTTTTTT
>TRBJ1-2|TRBV4-2|-|-
CASSQEIVGQSYGYTF
TGTGCCAGCAGCCAAGAAATAGTAGGCCAATCCTATGGCTACACCTTC
>TRBJ2-1|TRBV19|once|-
CASSNYRDGEQFF
TGTGCCAGTAGTAACTACAGGGACGGGGAGCAGTTCTTC
>TRBJ1-5|TRBV19|-|-
CASSTTQINQPQHF
TGTGCCAGTAGTACTACACAGATCAATCAGCCCCAGCATTTT
>TRBJ2-6|TRBV5-1|-|-
CASSLVLSGANVLTF
TGCGCCAGCAGCTTGGTCCTCTCTGGGGCCAACGTCCTGACTTTC
>TRBJ1-2|TRBV4-3|-|-
CASSQDPPPNYGYTF
TGCGCCAGCAGCCAAGATCCACCTCCTAACTATGGCTACACCTTC
>TRBJ1-5|TRBV28|-|-
CASRGPGQDSNQPQHF
TGTGCCAGCAGAGGTCCGGGACAAGATAGCAATCAGCCCCAGCATTTT
>TRBJ1-4|TRBV14|-|-
CASSRGVREKLFF
TGTGCCAGCAGCCGGGGGGTTCGCGAAAAACTGTTTTTT
>TRBJ1-5|TRBV6-5|-|-
CASLRDIGIQPQHF
TGTGCCAGCTTGCGGGACATTGGTATTCAGCCCCAGCATTTT
>TRBJ2-6|TRBV24-1|-|-
CATSPGGAGANVLTF
TGTGCCACCAGCCCGGGTGGGGCTGGGGCCAACGTCCTGACTTTC
>TRBJ1-2|TRBV6-1|-|-
CASSESLGVRYTF
TGTGCCAGCAGTGAGAGTTTAGGGGTTCGCTACACCTTC
>TRBJ1-2|TRBV10-2|-|TRBD1
CASSEGQGARGYTF
TGCGCCAGCAGTGAGGGACAGGGAGCGCGTGGCTACACCTTC
>TRBJ2-5|TRBV28|-|TRBD2
CASSFLAGYQETQYF
TGTGCCAGCAGTTTTCTAGCGGGGTACCAAGAGACCCAGTACTTC
>TRBJ1-3|TRBV7-9|-|-
CASSLLSRAGNTIYF
TGTGCCAGCAGCTTACTTTCAAGGGCCGGAAACACCATATATTTT
>TRBJ1-1|TRBV5-1|-|-
CASSVKGPDTEAFF
TGCGCCAGCAGCGTGAAGGGACCCGACACTGAAGCTTTCTTT
>TRBJ1-5|TRBV19|-|-
CASSIGQGGNQPQHF
TGTGCCAGTAGTATTGGTCAGGGTGGGAATCAGCCCCAGCATTTT